This entry concerns a single TCR beta chain. This entry is derived from a study of OX40 agonist ivuxolimab in advanced cancers. Study in general: Each dose-escalation patient presented with hepatocellular carcinoma, melanoma, renal cell or head and neck cancer.

This table comes from immunoSEQ multiplex PCR, and its TCRdb copy is limited to in-frame clones, with some not included. The sample consists of tens of thousands of clones, around nine tenths of them appearing once. This receptor was identified in an adult with an advanced solid tumor such as melanoma, head and neck, liver or kidney cancer. Sample: CD4+ or CD8+ T cells sorted from blood, taken in a trial of the OX40 agonist ivuxolimab.

The CDR3 here is CASSVAGEGDQPQHF. The CDR3 bases are TGTGCCAGCAGCGTAGCGGGTGAAGGGGATCAGCCCCAGCATTTT. V and J are TRBV9 and TRBJ1-5; maybe TRBD1 (5 bases). The CDR3 sequence is 15 residues long. From germline, CDR1 is SGDLS and CDR2 YYNGEE. Trimming removed 0 bases at V and 5 bases at J, with 12 bases between.